The rows below give T cell receptor beta chains drawn from one sample of a study of radiotherapy plus CTLA-4 blockade in lung cancer. Sequencing used immunoSEQ multiplex PCR; TCRdb keeps in-frame clones, though not all of them. The sample lists some 80,000 clones, about four fifths occurring once. Sequences were derived from peripheral blood, sampled from a patient treated with radiotherapy plus ipilimumab. These receptors were obtained from a human donor with non-small cell lung cancer who had stable disease on radiotherapy plus ipilimumab. Both conserved end residues are part of each CDR3. A D gene is named only where the DNA matches it firmly. The listing skips clone size in some rows; elsewhere it reads once, few, many or a size class.

clone_size	d_call	v_call	j_call	cdr3_aa	cdr3_nt
once	NA	TRBV7-9	TRBJ2-3	CASSFITPDPKDTQYF	TGTGCCAGCAGCTTTATAACCCCGGACCCGAAAGATACGCAGTATTTT
NA	NA	TRBV28	TRBJ2-7	CASSQKQGLRYEQYF	TGTGCCAGCAGCCAGAAACAGGGTTTGAGGTACGAGCAGTACTTC
NA	NA	TRBV10-3	TRBJ1-6	CAISPPGNSPLHF	TGTGCCATCAGCCCCCCGGGGAATTCACCCCTCCACTTT
NA	NA	TRBV7-7	TRBJ2-1	CASSQDRNNEQFF	TGTGCTAGCAGTCAGGACCGTAACAATGAGCAGTTCTTC
NA	NA	TRBV21-1	TRBJ2-1	CASSKSQGLAGNNEQFF	TGTGCCAGCAGCAAAAGCCAGGGACTAGCGGGAAACAATGAGCAGTTCTTC
NA	NA	TRBV6-5	TRBJ1-3	CASSYETPSSGNTIYF	TGTGCCAGCAGTTACGAGACCCCCAGCTCTGGAAACACCATATATTTT
NA	TRBD2	TRBV5-1	TRBJ2-7	CASSLGPSVREDYEQYF	TGCGCCAGCAGCTTGGGACCGTCTGTGCGGGAGGACTACGAGCAGTACTTC
NA	NA	TRBV5-1	TRBJ1-2	CASSLGGITDGYTF	TGCGCCAGCAGCTTGGGAGGGATAACGGATGGCTACACCTTC
NA	NA	TRBV2	TRBJ1-1	CASSPVASNTEAFF	TGTGCCAGCAGTCCAGTCGCTTCAAACACTGAAGCTTTCTTT
NA	NA	TRBV5-6	TRBJ2-5	CASSFIQGSETQYF	TGTGCCAGCAGCTTTATTCAGGGGTCGGAGACCCAGTACTTC
once	NA	TRBV28	TRBJ1-6	CASKGGETVNSPLHF	TGTGCCAGCAAGGGGGGCGAGACAGTTAATTCACCCCTCCACTTT
NA	TRBD2	TRBV7-2	TRBJ2-1	CASSLAGLAGGYNEQFF	TGTGCCAGCAGCTTAGCGGGACTAGCGGGGGGCTACAATGAGCAGTTCTTC